The following is a TCR beta chain sequence with its context. Its cognate antigen is unknown. These data belong to a study of T cells after yellow fever vaccination. About the study: Fractions of limited cellularity were prepared by means of SMART-Seq v4 Ultra Low Input. The study's findings and limits: CD4 and CD8 compartments shared a small share of clonotypes. Detected again after the booster were most primary-vaccination clones, at 95% to 98% CD4 and nearly 90% CD8. Abundant clonotypes from the bulk population could contaminate FACS-sorted repertoires.

TCRdb independently ran MiXCR on the 5' RACE reads; one entry per CDR3 protein. This sample has some 170,000 distinct CDR3 sequences; around 9.3% occur once, and the top ten carry roughly 36%. V was pared by 4 bases and J by 5 bases, with 10 bases of the junction left unmatched. CDR1 is LGHDT and CDR2 is YNNKEL in the germline V gene (reference sequence). The CDR3 is 17 amino acids. The material sequenced was CD8+ T cells sorted from PBMCs, taken 45 days after the yellow fever booster vaccination. The sequence came from a man aged 18 to 30 who received the YFV17D yellow fever vaccine. The genes are TRBV3-1 and TRBJ2-5; 13 nucleotides align to TRBD2. CDR3 amino acids: CASSPRTGLAGSETQYF. In DNA, the CDR3 is TGTGCCAGCAGCCCCCGGACGGGACTAGCGGGATCCGAGACCCAGTACTTC.